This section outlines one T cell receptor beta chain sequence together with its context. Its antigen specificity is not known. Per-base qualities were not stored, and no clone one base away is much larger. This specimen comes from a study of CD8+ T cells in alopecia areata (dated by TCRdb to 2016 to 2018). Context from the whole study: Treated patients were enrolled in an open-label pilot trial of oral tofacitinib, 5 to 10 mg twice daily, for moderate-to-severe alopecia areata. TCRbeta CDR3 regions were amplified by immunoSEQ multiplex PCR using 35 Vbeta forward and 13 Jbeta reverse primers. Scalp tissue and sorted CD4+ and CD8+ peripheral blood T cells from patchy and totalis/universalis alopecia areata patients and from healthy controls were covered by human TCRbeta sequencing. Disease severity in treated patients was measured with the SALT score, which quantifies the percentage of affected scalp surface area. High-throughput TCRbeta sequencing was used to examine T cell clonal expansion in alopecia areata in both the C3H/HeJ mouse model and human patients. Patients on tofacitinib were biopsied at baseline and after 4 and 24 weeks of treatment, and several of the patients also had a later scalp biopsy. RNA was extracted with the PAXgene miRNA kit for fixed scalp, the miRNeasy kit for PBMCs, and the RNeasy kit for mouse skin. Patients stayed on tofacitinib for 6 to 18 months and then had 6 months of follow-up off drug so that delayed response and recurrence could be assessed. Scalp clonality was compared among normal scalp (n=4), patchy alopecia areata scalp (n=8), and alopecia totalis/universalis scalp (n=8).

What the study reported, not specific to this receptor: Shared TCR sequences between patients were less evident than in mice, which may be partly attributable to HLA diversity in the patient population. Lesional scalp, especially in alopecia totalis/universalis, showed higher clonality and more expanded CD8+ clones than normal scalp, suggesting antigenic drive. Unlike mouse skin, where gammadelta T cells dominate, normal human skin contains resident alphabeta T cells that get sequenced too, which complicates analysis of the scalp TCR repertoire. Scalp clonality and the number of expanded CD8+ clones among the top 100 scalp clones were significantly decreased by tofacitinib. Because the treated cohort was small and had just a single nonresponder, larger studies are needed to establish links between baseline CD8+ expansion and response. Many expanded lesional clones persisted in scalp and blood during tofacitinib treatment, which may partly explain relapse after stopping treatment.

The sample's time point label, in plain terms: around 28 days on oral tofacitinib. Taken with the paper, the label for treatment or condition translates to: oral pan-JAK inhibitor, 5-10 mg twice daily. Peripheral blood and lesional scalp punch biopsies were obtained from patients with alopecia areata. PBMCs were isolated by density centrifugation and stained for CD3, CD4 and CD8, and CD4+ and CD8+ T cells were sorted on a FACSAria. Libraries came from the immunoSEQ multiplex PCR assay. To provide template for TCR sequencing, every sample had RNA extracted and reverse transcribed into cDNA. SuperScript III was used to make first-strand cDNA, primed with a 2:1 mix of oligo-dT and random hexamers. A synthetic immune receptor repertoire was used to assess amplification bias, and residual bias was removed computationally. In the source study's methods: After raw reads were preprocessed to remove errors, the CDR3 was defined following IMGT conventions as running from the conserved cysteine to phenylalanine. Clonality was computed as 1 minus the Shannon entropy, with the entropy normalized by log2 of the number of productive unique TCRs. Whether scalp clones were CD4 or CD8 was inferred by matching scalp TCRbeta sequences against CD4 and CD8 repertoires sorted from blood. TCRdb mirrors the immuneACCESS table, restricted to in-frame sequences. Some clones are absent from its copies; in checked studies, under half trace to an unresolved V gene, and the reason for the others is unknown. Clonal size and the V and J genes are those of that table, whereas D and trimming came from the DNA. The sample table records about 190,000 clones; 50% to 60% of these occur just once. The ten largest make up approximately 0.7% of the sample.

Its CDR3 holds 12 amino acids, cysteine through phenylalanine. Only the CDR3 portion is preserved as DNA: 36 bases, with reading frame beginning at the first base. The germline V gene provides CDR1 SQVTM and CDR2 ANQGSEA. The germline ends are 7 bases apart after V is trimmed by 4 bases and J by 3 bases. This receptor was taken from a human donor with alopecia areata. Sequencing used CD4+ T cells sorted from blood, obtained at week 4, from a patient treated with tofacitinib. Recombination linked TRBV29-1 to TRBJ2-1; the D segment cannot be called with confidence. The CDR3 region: CSVVRGYNEQFF. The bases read TGCAGCGTTGTTCGCGGCTACAATGAGCAGTTCTTC.